This record concerns one TCR beta chain sequence. Its antigen target is currently unknown. Base qualities are not at hand, and no much larger clone is one base apart. The immunoSEQ Assay, a bias-controlled multiplex PCR, was used to amplify TCRbeta CDR3 regions from genomic DNA. The authors processed their data as follows. Within the assay, amplification of reference gene primers was used to estimate how many nucleated cells each sample contained. To quantify the absolute abundance of each unique TCRbeta CDR3 rearrangement, sequence reads were collapsed and filtered. For each sample, productive Simpson clonality was calculated as the square root of Simpson's diversity index over productive rearrangements. TCRdb retrieved this table from immuneACCESS and kept in-frame rearrangements only. Not all clones are present; in checked studies, unresolved V genes account for under half, and no reason is known for the remainder. Clonal size and the V and J genes are those of that table, whereas D and trimming came from the DNA. In this sample the table shows 80,000 to 100,000 clones, around 72% of which occur a single time. Under 5% of the sample is held by the ten biggest clonotypes.

The sample originates from a study of blood T cell repertoires in COVID-19 (dated by TCRdb to 2019 to 2021). Study-wide context: Samples from collaborators originated in the United States, Italy and Spain and spanned both the acute and convalescent phases of COVID-19. The prospective study material was composed of cDNA or gDNA derived from T cells, B-cell-depleted T cells, or PBMCs. HLA class I and class II types, where available, came from metadata supplied by the sample provider rather than from assay-based typing. Samples were obtained from the ongoing ImmuneRACE study (first 160 participants) and from 950 to 1,500 subjects provided by 6 global collaborators. Sample metadata almost always included a de-identified subject ID, COVID-19 status, age in years and sex. The repertoires were made available in a free public database intended to serve as a resource for research on the immune response to SARS-CoV-2. The dataset comprised deeply sampled blood TCRbeta repertoires from subjects exposed to, actively infected with, or recovered from COVID-19.

Reading the germline V gene gives CDR1 SGHDT and CDR2 YYEEEE. The cysteine opens and the phenylalanine closes a CDR3 of 14 amino acids. Just CDR3 DNA is preserved here, 42 bases in frame from base 1. Germline trimming: 1 base from V, 5 bases from J; junction bases outside gene matches: 5. The full study reports these points: Clinical and demographic metadata were provided uncurated, with the amount varying by source and participant.

At one collaborating source in Seattle, patients were enrolled during active infection and were followed longitudinally through the course of disease. The collaborating institutions used their own protocols to collect whole blood in K2EDTA tubes. For TCRbeta analysis, collaborators shipped samples in one of three forms: frozen whole blood, isolated PBMCs, or DNA extracted from either of those sample types. Sequenced: peripheral blood. The rearranged chain carries TRBV5-6 and TRBJ1-1; 7 bases in the middle match TRBD1. This clonotype was obtained from an older man with COVID-19, enrolled during active disease. The nucleotides are TGTGCCAGCAGCTTGACGACAGGGAAGACTGAAGCTTTCTTT. It is translated as CASSLTTGKTEAFF.